This T cell receptor beta chain was identified in a study of PD-L1 blockade in urothelial cancer. About the study: Males with bladder-origin urothelial cancer constituted about 85% of the roughly 30 patients. The study recovered a median of roughly 150,000 T cells per blood sample. Regarding the study as a whole: Better survival was predicted by below-median pretreatment blood TCR clonality.

Sequenced by immunoSEQ multiplex PCR; TCRdb stores in-frame clones only, minus some. The table lists approximately 110,000 clones, around 82% of them singletons, with 2% to 2.5% in the top ten. Pretreatment sampling and on-treatment sampling together yielded between 1 and 8 samples for each patient. As concerns this clone: The antigen remains unidentified.

The receptor was derived from a man in his fifties with urothelial cancer. The sample here was PBMCs, taken around atezolizumab (anti-PD-L1) treatment.

The CDR3 region has the DNA TGTGCCAGCAGGCCACAGGGCCCCACCTACGAGCAGTACTTC. This encodes CASRPQGPTYEQYF. The chain recombines TRBV27 with TRBJ2-7, with D possibly matching TRBD1 (6 bases). Trimming cost V 6 bases and J 2 bases, with 14 bases left between them. The CDR3 is 14 amino acids. CDR1 is MNHEY, CDR2 SMNVEV, per germline (reference sequence).